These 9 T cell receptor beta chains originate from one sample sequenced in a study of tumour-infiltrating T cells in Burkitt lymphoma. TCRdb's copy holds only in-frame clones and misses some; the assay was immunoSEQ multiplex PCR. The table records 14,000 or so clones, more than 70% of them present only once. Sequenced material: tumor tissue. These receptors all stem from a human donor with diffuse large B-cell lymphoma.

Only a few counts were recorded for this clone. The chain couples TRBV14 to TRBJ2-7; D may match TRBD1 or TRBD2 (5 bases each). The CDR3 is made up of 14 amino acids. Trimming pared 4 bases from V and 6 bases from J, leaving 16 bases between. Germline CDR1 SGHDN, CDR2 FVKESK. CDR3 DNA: TGTGCCAGCAGCCGGGACCCTAGTCCCCTCGAGCAGTACGTC. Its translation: CASSRDPSPLEQYV.

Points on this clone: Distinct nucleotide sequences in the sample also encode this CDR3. CDR3 nucleotide sequence: TGTGCCAGCAGCTTAGGGGCGGATACGCAGTATTTT. Encoded protein: CASSLGADTQYF. This rearrangement joins TRBV11-2 to TRBJ2-3; unclear D gene. The ends were cut back, 1 base at V and 6 bases at J, with 5 bases in the middle. CDR3 size: 12 residues. Per the germline V gene, CDR1 is SGHAT and CDR2 is FQNNGV.

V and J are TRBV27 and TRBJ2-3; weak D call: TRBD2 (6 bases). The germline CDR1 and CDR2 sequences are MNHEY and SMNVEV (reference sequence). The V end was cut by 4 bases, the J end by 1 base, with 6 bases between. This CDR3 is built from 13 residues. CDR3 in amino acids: CASSWGGTDTQYF. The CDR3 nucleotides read TGTGCCAGCAGTTGGGGGGGCACAGATACGCAGTATTTT.

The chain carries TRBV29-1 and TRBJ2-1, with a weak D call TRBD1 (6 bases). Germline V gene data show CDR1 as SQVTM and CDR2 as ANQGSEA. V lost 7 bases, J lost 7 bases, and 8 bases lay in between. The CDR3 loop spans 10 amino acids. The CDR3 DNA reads TGCAGCGGGACAGTAAATGAGCAGTTCTTC. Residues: CSGTVNEQFF.

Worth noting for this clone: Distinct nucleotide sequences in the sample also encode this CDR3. The CDR3 sequence is CASSTDSASYGYTF. The CDR3 DNA reads TGTGCCAGCAGTACGGACAGTGCCAGCTATGGCTACACCTTC. The rearrangement links TRBV5-4 to TRBJ1-2; D possibly corresponds to TRBD1 (6 bases). The CDR3 has 14 residues. Germline V gene lookup returns CDR1 SGHNT and CDR2 YYREEE (reference sequence). Trimming left V 5 bases short and J 4 bases short, with 15 bases between.

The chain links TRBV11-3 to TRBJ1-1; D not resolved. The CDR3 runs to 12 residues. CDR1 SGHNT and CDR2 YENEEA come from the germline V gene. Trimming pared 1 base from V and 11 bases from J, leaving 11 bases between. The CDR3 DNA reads TGTGCCAGCAGCTTAGGCGATCAGTCGGCTTTCTTT. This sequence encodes CASSLGDQSAFF.

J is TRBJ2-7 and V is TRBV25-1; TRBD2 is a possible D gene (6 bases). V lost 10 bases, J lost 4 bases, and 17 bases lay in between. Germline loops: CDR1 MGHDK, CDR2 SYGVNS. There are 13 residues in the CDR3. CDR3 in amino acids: CATGRGRRYEQYF. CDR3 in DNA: TGTGCCACCGGGCGGGGCCGGAGATACGAGCAGTACTTC.

In DNA, the CDR3 is TGCGCCAGCAGCTTGCAGGCGACCCAGTACTTC. The encoded protein is CASSLQATQYF. This chain connects TRBV5-1 to TRBJ2-5; D call uncertain. Germline V gives CDR1 SGHRS, CDR2 YFSETQ. This CDR3 comprises 11 residues. The V end was cut by 1 base, the J end by 7 bases, with 5 bases between.

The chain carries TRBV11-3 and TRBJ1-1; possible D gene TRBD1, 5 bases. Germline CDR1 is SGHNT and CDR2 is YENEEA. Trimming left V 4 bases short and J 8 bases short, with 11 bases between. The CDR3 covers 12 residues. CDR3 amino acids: CASSSGGGEAFF. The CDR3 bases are TGTGCCAGCAGCTCAGGCGGGGGAGAAGCTTTCTTT.